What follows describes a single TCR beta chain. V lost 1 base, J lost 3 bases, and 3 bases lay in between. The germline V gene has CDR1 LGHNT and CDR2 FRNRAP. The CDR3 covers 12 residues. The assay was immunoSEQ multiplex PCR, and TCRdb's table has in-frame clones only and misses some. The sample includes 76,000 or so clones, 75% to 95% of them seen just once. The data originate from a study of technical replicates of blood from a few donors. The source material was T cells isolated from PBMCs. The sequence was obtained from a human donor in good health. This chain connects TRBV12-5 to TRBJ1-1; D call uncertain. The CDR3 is CASGLDYTEAFF. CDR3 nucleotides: TGTGCTAGTGGTTTGGACTACACTGAAGCTTTCTTT. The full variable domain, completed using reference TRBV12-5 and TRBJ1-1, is DARVTQTPRHKVTEMGQEVTMRCQPILGHNTVFWYRQTMMQGLELLAYFRNRAPLDDSGMPKDRFSAEMPDATLATLKIQPSEPRDSAVYFCASGLDYTEAFFGQGTRLTVV.